This T cell receptor beta chain was profiled in a study of shared clonotypes between healthy human individuals. The study, taken as a whole, reports: Memory subsets had estimated richness that was generally smaller than that of naive subsets. Exclusively blood specimens were collected; tissue repertoires likely differ.

About 30,000 T cell genomes (approximately 190 ng DNA) went into each sorted-subset replicate. This table comes from immunoSEQ multiplex PCR, and its TCRdb copy is limited to in-frame clones, with some not included. Of more than 400,000 clones in the sample, about 95% are singletons; the top ten hold approximately 0.06%. Remarks on this clone: Its antigen is unidentified.

In germline, CDR1 is MDHEN, CDR2 SYDVKM. The V end was cut by 3 bases, the J end by 2 bases, with 9 bases between. CDR3 length: 14 amino acids. There were no recent acute infections or vaccinations among the donors, who were healthy HIV-negative adults. The specimen was naive CD4+ T cells sorted from blood. Noted subset: CD45RA+ positively selected. The chain employs TRBV28 and TRBJ2-3; the D is unclear. The TCR originated in a woman aged 30 to 39 in good health. CDR3 nucleotides: TGTGCCAGCAGTTTGGGTCGCGACACAGATACGCAGTATTTT. It codes for CASSLGRDTDTQYF. The entire variable domain, with the rest obtained from reference TRBV28 and TRBJ2-3, is as follows: DVKVTQSSRYLVKRTGEKVFLECVQDMDHENMFWYRQDPGLGLRLIYFSYDVKMKEKGDIPEGYSVSREKKERFSLILESASTNQTSMYLCASSLGRDTDTQYFGPGTRLTVL.